This T cell receptor beta chain was recovered during a study of cytomegalovirus exposure and HLA in healthy donors. PCR used 60 Vbeta primers and 13 Jbeta primers. Assay used: immunoSEQ multiplex PCR; TCRdb lists only in-frame clones, some missing. The data show roughly 250,000 clones, with approximately 80% seen just once and about 0.29% held by the top ten. The V segment lost 4 bases and the J segment 4 bases; nucleotides outside the gene matches: 6. The CDR3 is 16 amino acids. CDR1 SGDLS and CDR2 YYNGEE come from the germline V gene. This TCR was sampled from a girl aged 2 to 10 in good health and CMV-seronegative. This chain joins TRBV9 and TRBJ2-5; TRBD2 matches 14 bases. Sequences were obtained from PBMCs. The CDR3 loop reads CASSSLGLAGGETQYF. The DNA of the CDR3 is TGTGCCAGCAGCAGTCTCGGACTAGCGGGAGGAGAGACCCAGTACTTC.